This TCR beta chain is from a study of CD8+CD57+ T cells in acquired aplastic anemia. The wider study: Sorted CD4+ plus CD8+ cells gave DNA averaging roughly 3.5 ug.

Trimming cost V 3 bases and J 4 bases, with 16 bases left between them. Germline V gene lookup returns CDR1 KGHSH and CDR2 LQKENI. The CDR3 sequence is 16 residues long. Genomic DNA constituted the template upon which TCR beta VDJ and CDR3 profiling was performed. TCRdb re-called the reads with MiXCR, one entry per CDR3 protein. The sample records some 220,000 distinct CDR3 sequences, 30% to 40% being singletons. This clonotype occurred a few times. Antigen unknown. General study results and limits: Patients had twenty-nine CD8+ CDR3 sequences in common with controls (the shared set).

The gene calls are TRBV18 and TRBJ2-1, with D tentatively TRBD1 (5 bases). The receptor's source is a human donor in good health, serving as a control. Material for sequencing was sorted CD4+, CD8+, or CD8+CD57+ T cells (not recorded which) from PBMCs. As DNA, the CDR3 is TGTGCCAGCTCACCTCTCGCAGGGATACTTTACAATGAGCAGTTCTTC. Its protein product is CASSPLAGILYNEQFF.